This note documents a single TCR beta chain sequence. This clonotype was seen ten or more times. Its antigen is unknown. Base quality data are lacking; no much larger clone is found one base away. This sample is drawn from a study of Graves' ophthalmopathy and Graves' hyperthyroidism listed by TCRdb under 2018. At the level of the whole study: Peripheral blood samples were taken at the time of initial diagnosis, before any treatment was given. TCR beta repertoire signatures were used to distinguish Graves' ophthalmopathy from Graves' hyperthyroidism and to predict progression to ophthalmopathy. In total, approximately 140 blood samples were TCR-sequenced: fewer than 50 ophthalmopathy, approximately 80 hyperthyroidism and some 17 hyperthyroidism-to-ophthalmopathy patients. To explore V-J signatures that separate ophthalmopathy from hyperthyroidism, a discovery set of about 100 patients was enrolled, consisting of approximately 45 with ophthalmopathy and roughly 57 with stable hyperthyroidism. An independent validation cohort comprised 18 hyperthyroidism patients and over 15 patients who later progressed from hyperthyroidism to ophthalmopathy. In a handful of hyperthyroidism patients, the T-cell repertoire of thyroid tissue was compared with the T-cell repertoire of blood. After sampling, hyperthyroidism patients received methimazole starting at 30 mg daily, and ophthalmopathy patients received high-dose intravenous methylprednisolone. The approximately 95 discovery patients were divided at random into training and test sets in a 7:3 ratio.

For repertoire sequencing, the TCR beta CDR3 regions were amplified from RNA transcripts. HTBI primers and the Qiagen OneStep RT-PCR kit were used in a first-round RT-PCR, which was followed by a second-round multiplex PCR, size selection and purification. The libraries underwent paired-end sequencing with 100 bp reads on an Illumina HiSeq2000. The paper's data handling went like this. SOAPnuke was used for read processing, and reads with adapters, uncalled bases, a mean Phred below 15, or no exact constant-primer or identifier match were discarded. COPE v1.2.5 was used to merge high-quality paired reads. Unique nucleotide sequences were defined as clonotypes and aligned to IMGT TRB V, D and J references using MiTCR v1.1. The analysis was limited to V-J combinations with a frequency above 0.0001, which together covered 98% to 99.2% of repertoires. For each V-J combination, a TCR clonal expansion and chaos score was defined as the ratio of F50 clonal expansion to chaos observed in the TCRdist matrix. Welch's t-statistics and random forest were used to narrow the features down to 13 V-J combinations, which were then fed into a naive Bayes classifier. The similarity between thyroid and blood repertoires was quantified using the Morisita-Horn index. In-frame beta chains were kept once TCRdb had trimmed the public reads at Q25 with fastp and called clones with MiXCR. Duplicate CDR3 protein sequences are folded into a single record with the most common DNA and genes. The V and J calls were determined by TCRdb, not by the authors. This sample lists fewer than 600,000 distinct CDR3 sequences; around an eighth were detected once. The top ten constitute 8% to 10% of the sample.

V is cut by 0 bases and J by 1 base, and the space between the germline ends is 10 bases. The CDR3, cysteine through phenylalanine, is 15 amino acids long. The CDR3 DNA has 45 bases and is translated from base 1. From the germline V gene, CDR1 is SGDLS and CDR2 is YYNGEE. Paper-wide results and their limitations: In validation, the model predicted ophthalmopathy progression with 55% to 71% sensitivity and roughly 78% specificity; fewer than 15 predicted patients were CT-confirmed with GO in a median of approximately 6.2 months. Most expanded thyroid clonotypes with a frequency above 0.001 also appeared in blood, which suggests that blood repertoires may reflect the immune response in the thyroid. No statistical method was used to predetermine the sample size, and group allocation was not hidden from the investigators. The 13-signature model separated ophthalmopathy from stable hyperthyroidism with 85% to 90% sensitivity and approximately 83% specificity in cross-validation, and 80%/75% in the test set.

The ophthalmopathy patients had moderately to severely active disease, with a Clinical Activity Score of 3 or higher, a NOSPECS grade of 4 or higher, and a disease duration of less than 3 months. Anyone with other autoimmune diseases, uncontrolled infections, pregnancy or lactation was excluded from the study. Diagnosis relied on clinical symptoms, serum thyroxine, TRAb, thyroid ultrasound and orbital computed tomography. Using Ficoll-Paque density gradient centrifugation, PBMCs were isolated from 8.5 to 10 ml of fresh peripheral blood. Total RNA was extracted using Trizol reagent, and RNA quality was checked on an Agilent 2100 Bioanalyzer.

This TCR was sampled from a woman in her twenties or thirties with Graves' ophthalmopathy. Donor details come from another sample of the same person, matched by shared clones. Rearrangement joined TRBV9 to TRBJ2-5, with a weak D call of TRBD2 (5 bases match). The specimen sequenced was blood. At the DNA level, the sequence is TGTGCCAGCAGCGTAGGACCGAGCGGCCAAGAGACCCAGTACTTC. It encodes CASSVGPSGQETQYF.